The 13 T cell receptor beta chains below all came from one sample that was sequenced in a study of blood T cells in healthy people across ages. Together with a sample-barcoded 5' primer, a J-beta primer mix was included in a second PCR lasting roughly 6 to 12 cycles. One entry per CDR3 protein, called by TCRdb with MiXCR from the 5' RACE reads. The sample has around 1,800,000 distinct CDR3 sequences, about 39% seen once. The sequenced sample consisted of blood. Receptors originate from a human donor in good health.

This clonotype was seen more than once but under ten times. The chain has TRBV6-1 and TRBJ2-5, with a possible D match to TRBD2 (5 bases). The J call may be incorrect, as the DNA end agrees better with TRBJ2-7. CDR1 is MNHNS and CDR2 is SASEGT in the germline V gene. The CDR3 runs to 16 residues. CDR3 sequence: CASSEAQLIGTYEQYF. DNA of the CDR3: TGTGCCAGCAGTGAAGCGCAACTGATCGGGACCTACGAGCAGTACTTC.

This rearrangement joins TRBV15 to TRBJ2-6; D gene uncertain. The CDR3 contains 18 residues. Germline values: CDR1 LNHNV, CDR2 YYDKDF (reference sequence). The ends were cut back, 0 bases at V and 0 bases at J, with 12 bases in the middle. CDR3 nucleotides: TGTGCCACCAGCAGAGATCGAACCCGTCTCTCTGGGGCCAACGTCCTGACTTTC. As protein: CATSRDRTRLSGANVLTF.

The rearrangement links TRBV20-1 to TRBJ2-7, with D perhaps being TRBD1 or TRBD2 (5 bases each). Germline V gene sequence: CDR1 DFQATT, CDR2 SNEGSKA (reference sequence). The CDR3 is 11 residues long. The ends were cut back, 5 bases at V and 12 bases at J, with 17 bases in the middle. The CDR3: CSASSGPWPYF. In nucleotides, the CDR3 is TGCAGTGCTTCTTCGGGACCTTGGCCGTACTTC.

This clonotype was seen just once. This chain joins TRBV9 and TRBJ2-7, with 14 bases lining up with TRBD2. CDR1 and CDR2 (germline): SGDLS, YYNGEE. The CDR3 is made up of 18 amino acids. After removal of 4 bases from V and 0 bases from J, the junction contained 9 bases not matched to a gene. Written as DNA, the CDR3 is TGTGCCAGCAGCCCAAGGACTAGCGGGGGGCCGAGCTCCTACGAGCAGTACTTC. Protein sequence: CASSPRTSGGPSSYEQYF.

This clonotype was seen a handful of times. In DNA form, the CDR3 reads TGCAGTGCCACTAAGCGGGGGGAATCTTACGAGCAGTACTTC. Amino acids: CSATKRGESYEQYF. The J gene is TRBJ2-7, the V gene TRBV20-1; 9 bases match TRBD2. The CDR3 length is 14 residues. CDR1 and CDR2 (germline): DFQATT, SNEGSKA (reference sequence). With 6 bases clipped from V and 4 bases from J, the junction kept 10 bases outside the gene matches.

This clonotype turned up a few times. This sequence joins TRBV11-1 and TRBJ1-2; D gene uncertain. This CDR3 has 14 residues. Germline V CDR1 and CDR2: SGHAT, FQDESV (reference sequence). V lost 5 bases and J lost 2, with 12 bases in between. The DNA for the CDR3 is TGTGCCAGCAGCGTGAGGTTGTCGAACTATGGCTACACCTTC. Protein product: CASSVRLSNYGYTF.

CDR3 in amino acids: CASSQDSRGSETQFF. In nucleotides, the CDR3 is TGTGCCAGCAGCCAAGATTCACGGGGAAGTGAGACCCAGTTCTTC. This rearrangement joins TRBV28 to TRBJ2-1; D is possibly TRBD2 (5 bases). Per germline, CDR1 MDHEN and CDR2 SYDVKM. V shed 6 bases and J shed 13 bases, with 25 bases lying between them. The CDR3 totals 15 residues.

This clonotype was seen more than once but under ten times. The chain has TRBV7-9 and TRBJ1-2; no firm D call. This CDR3 spans 13 amino acids. Trimming stripped 3 bases from V and 6 bases from J, with 11 bases between. CDR1 is SEHNR and CDR2 is FQNEAQ in the germline V gene (reference sequence). CDR3: CASSLAQLDGYTF. The DNA for the CDR3 is TGTGCCAGCAGCTTGGCCCAATTGGATGGCTACACCTTC.

The chain combines TRBV4-2 with TRBJ2-5; D is possibly TRBD2 (5 bases). Trimming pared 1 base from V and 4 bases from J, leaving 13 bases between. Germline CDR1 LGHNA, CDR2 YNFKEQ. The CDR3 spans 15 residues. The CDR3 here is CASSQADAGGETQYF. In DNA, the CDR3 is TGTGCCAGCAGCCAAGCGGACGCTGGAGGAGAGACCCAGTACTTC.

V is TRBV6-1 and J is TRBJ2-1; no definite D call. Trimming pared 6 bases from V and 0 bases from J, leaving 12 bases between. The CDR3 runs to 15 residues. Germline V gene sequence: CDR1 MNHNS, CDR2 SASEGT. The CDR3 DNA sequence: TGTGCCAGCAGCTTAGGAGTGAACTCCTACAATGAGCAGTTCTTC. Residues: CASSLGVNSYNEQFF.

This clonotype has just a few counts. The chain has TRBV7-2 and TRBJ2-1; TRBD1 matches at 7 bases. Germline V gene sequence: CDR1 SGHTA, CDR2 FQGNSA. The V gene end was trimmed by 4 bases and the J gene end by 6 bases; junction bases not matched to a gene: 9. The CDR3 loop spans 15 amino acids. The CDR3 sequence is CASSWALRQGNEQFF. CDR3 nucleotides: TGTGCCAGCAGCTGGGCCCTTAGACAGGGCAATGAGCAGTTCTTC.

This clonotype was counted only a few times. V usage is TRBV4-1 and J usage is TRBJ1-5; D unclear. Per the germline V gene, CDR1 is MGHRA and CDR2 is YSYEKL. V was pared by 1 base and J by 4 bases, with 11 bases between. CDR3 length: 15 amino acids. CDR3 nucleotide sequence: TGCGCCAGCAGCCAAGCCCGGACGGGAAATCAGCCCCAGCATTTT. This gives the protein CASSQARTGNQPQHF.

On this clonotype: This is likely a read error, given that the CDR3 carries no conserved phenylalanine or tryptophan at its end. The chain recombines TRBV20-1 with TRBJ2-1, with D possibly TRBD1 on 7 matching bases. The CDR3 covers 15 residues. Germline-derived CDR1 and CDR2 are DFQATT and SNEGSKA (reference sequence). The germline V and J ends were trimmed by 5 bases and 4 bases, with 18 bases remaining between them. CDR3 protein: CSAPRGQGGYNEQFV. CDR3 nucleotide sequence: TGCAGTGCTCCTCGAGGCCAGGGGGGTTACAATGAGCAGTTCGTC.